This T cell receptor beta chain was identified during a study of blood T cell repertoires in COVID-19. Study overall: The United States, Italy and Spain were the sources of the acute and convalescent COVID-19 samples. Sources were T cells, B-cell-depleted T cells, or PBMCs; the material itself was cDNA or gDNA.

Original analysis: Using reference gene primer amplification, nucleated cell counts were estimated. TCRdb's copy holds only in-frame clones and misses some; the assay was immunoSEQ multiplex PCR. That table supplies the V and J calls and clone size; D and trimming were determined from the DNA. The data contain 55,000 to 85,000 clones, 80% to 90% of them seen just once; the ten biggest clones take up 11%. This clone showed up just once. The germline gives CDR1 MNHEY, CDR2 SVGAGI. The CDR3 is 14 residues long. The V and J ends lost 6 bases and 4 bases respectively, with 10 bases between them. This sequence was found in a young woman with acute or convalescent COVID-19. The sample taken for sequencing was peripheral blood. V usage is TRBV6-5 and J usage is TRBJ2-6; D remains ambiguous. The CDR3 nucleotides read TGTGCCAGCAGACCACGGTGGGGGGCCAACGTCCTGACTTTC. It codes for CASRPRWGANVLTF.